This paragraph covers one T cell receptor (beta chain) sequence. Its antigen remains unidentified. The data are from a study of tumor-infiltrating lymphocytes in localized non-small cell lung cancer. Study as a whole: From each patient, both tumor and uninvolved lung, non-adjacent to tumor, were sampled. Whole-study results and caveats: Immunotypes IM1 and IM2 had similar TCR-derived T-cell fractions.

The repertoire was sequenced with immunoSEQ multiplex PCR; TCRdb's copy has only in-frame clones and lacks some. The repertoire consists of about 23,000 clones, with around 73% occurring once and the leading ten covering around 6%. The sequenced sample was lung tumor tissue. The TCR originated in a human donor with non-small cell lung cancer.

CDR3 nucleotide sequence: TGTGCCAGTAGTCGGCGGGGACAGGGTCCCGAAGTGGACCAGTACTTC. As protein: CASSRRGQGPEVDQYF. The rearrangement links TRBV19 to TRBJ2-5; TRBD1 agrees at 9 bases. Germline V gives CDR1 LNHDA, CDR2 SQIVND (reference sequence). This CDR3 comprises 16 residues. Losses at the gene ends were 5 bases for V and 10 bases for J; bases not matched to a gene: 17.